This T cell receptor (beta chain) was recorded in a study of technical replicates of blood from a handful of donors. CDR3 length equals 14 residues. The V segment lost 5 bases and the J segment 1 base; nucleotides outside the gene matches: 2. Looked up from germline, CDR1 is SGHNT and CDR2 is YENEEA. Profiling relied on immunoSEQ multiplex PCR, and the TCRdb table lists in-frame clones only, not all of them. The table has approximately 81,000 clones, nearly 96% seen once. Sequenced: T cells isolated from PBMCs. The clonotype comes from a human donor in good health. The chain recombines TRBV11-3 with TRBJ2-3; 8 bases match TRBD1. CDR3: CASSPTGGTDTQYF. The CDR3 DNA reads TGTGCCAGCAGCCCGACAGGGGGCACAGATACGCAGTATTTT.